These T cell receptor beta chains were read from a single sample in a study of coeliac disease. The data were produced by immunoSEQ multiplex PCR, yet TCRdb's version contains in-frame clones alone and is incomplete. Among roughly 7,000 clones listed, nearly 65% were seen once. The sample taken for sequencing was lamina propria lymphocytes from the gut. All receptors derive from a woman in her fifties or sixties with active celiac disease. Each CDR3 is given with its conserved first and last residue. A D gene is named only where the DNA matches it firmly. Only part of the rows carry a size: once, few, many, or a class if the clone is expanded.

V,size,J,D,DNA,CDR3
TRBV2,.,TRBJ2-5,.,TGTGCCAGCAGTCTAGTTGGAGGGAGCCGTCAAGAGACCCAGTACTTC,CASSLVGGSRQETQYF
TRBV7-6,few,TRBJ1-1,.,TGTGCCAGCAGCGCCCGGGGAGGGACACTGAACACTGAAGCTTTCTTT,CASSARGGTLNTEAFF
TRBV2,.,TRBJ2-1,TRBD2,TGTGCCAGCACCCTTAGCGGGAGTGGGAACAATGAGCAGTTCTTC,CASTLSGSGNNEQFF
TRBV7-9,.,TRBJ2-7,TRBD1,TGTGCCAGCAGTCGCGTACAGGGGGCCTACGAGCAGTACTTC,CASSRVQGAYEQYF
TRBV6-1,.,TRBJ2-3,.,TGTGCCACCTATATAGCGGCTACGCAGTATTTT,CATYIAATQYF
TRBV7-6,.,TRBJ1-1,TRBD1,TGTGCCAGCAGCTACGACAGGGGCGCTGAAGCTTTCTTT,CASSYDRGAEAFF
TRBV7-2,.,TRBJ2-7,TRBD1,TGTGCCAGCAGCCCAGACGGGACAGGATCCTGCGAGCAGTACTTC,CASSPDGTGSCEQYF
TRBV18,.,TRBJ1-2,.,TGTGCCAGCTCACCTCTCGCCGATCCACGACCAGGTGGCTACACCTTC,CASSPLADPRPGGYTF
TRBV6-6,.,TRBJ1-2,TRBD1,TGTGCCACTGCAGGGGGCCGTCATTACTATGGCTACACCTTC,CATAGGRHYYGYTF
TRBV7-2,.,TRBJ2-5,TRBD2,TGTGCCAGCAGCTTAGTAGCGGGGGGGGCGGGGACCCAGTACTTC,CASSLVAGGAGTQYF
TRBV9,.,TRBJ2-5,TRBD1,TGTGCCAGCAGCGGAAGGACAGGGGGCGAGGAGACCCAGTACTTC,CASSGRTGGEETQYF
TRBV18,.,TRBJ2-7,.,TGTGCCAGCTCACCGGAGGAATCGGGGCAGTACTTC,CASSPEESGQYF
TRBV7-9,.,TRBJ1-6,.,TGTGCCAGCAGCTTAGAATCAAATTCACCCCTCCACTTT,CASSLESNSPLHF
TRBV7-2,.,TRBJ1-2,TRBD1,TGTGCCAGCAGCTTAGCGCGGACAGGGATTAATGGCTACACCTTC,CASSLARTGINGYTF
TRBV6-5,.,TRBJ1-2,.,TGTGCCAGCAGCCCGACAGGAAACTATGGCTACACCTTC,CASSPTGNYGYTF
TRBV28,.,TRBJ1-1,.,TGTGCCAGCAGGCAAGCCCGGAACACTGAAGCTTTCTTT,CASRQARNTEAFF
TRBV16,.,TRBJ1-2,.,TGTGCCAGCAGCGAAACGGGACATCCAGGTTATGGCTACACCTTC,CASSETGHPGYGYTF
TRBV7-9,few,TRBJ1-4,TRBD1,TGTGCCAGCAGCCCCAATAGCGGACAGGGACTCCTCGGGGAAAAACTGTTTTTT,CASSPNSGQGLLGEKLFF
TRBV4-2,.,TRBJ2-2,TRBD2,TGTGCCAGCAGCCAAGTAGGGACTAGCGGATATGAGCTGTTTTTT,CASSQVGTSGYELFF
TRBV27,.,TRBJ1-5,TRBD1,TGTGCCAGCAGTGTAGAGAGCACAGGGGTTCAGCCCCAGCATTTT,CASSVESTGVQPQHF
TRBV27,once,TRBJ2-1,TRBD1,TGTGCCAGCAGCTCTATTACCCAGGGGGCTCGCTACAATGAGCAGTTCTTC,CASSSITQGARYNEQFF
TRBV6-6,.,TRBJ1-1,.,TGTGCCAGCAGGGAGGATTCGAACACTGAAGCTTTCTTT,CASREDSNTEAFF
TRBV7-8,few,TRBJ1-3,.,TGTGCCAGCAGCTTAGCGTGGTTCATCCCGAGGAGGAACGGTCCCATATATTTT,CASSLAWFIPRRNGPIYF
TRBV7-2,.,TRBJ2-5,.,TGTGCCAGCAGCCTAGGTCGGGAGACCCAGTACTTC,CASSLGRETQYF
TRBV7-8,.,TRBJ1-5,.,TGTGCCAGCAGCTCGGGGACACTTAGCAATCAGCCCCAGCATTTT,CASSSGTLSNQPQHF
TRBV7-3,few,TRBJ2-1,TRBD2,TGTGCCAGCAGCTTAACTAGCGGGAGGGACAATGAGCAGTTCTTC,CASSLTSGRDNEQFF
TRBV30,.,TRBJ1-2,.,TGTGCCTGGACCTCAGGTTTATATGGCTACACCTTC,CAWTSGLYGYTF
TRBV11-2,.,TRBJ2-7,.,TGTGCCAGCAGCTTACAGGAAGAGTACGAGCAGTACTTC,CASSLQEEYEQYF
TRBV7-9,.,TRBJ2-7,TRBD1,TGTGCCAGCACCGAGACAGGGTCGGCTTCCAACTCCTACGAGCAGTACTTC,CASTETGSASNSYEQYF
TRBV5-1,.,TRBJ2-2,TRBD2,TGCGCCAGCAGCTTCGGGAGGGGGGCCAACACCGGGGAGCTGTTTTTT,CASSFGRGANTGELFF
TRBV7-2,.,TRBJ2-3,.,TGTGCCAGCAGCCTTGCCCCAGGAACGCAGTATTTT,CASSLAPGTQYF
TRBV28,.,TRBJ2-2,.,TGTGCCAGCAGTCCGGAGGTGGCGAACACCGGGGAGCTGTTTTTT,CASSPEVANTGELFF
TRBV13,.,TRBJ2-5,.,TGTGCCAGCAGCCTAACTACGATTTCCCAGGGGCAGACCCAGTACTTC,CASSLTTISQGQTQYF
TRBV10-3,few,TRBJ2-3,TRBD2,TGTGCCATCAGTCCTACTAGCGGGATCACAGATACGCAGTATTTT,CAISPTSGITDTQYF
TRBV27,.,TRBJ2-7,.,TGTGCCAGTCAGGTTCCCGGGAGCACCAGCGAGCAGTACTTC,CASQVPGSTSEQYF
TRBV19,.,TRBJ1-4,.,TGTGCCAGTAGTCCTCGGTACAGCGGAACTAATGAAAAACTGTTTTTT,CASSPRYSGTNEKLFF
TRBV5-1,.,TRBJ1-2,TRBD1,TGCGCCAGCCGCGGGGACAGGGACTATGGCTACACCTTC,CASRGDRDYGYTF
TRBV30,.,TRBJ1-1,TRBD1,TGTGCCTGGGGGACAGCAACTGAAGCTTTCTTT,CAWGTATEAFF
TRBV30,.,TRBJ1-2,.,TGTGCCTGGAGTGTAAAGACGACAGAGTACACCTTC,CAWSVKTTEYTF
TRBV5-1,.,TRBJ2-3,TRBD1,TGCGCCAGCAGCAGTGGGACAGGGGTGACAGATACGCAGTATTTT,CASSSGTGVTDTQYF
TRBV7-9,.,TRBJ2-5,.,TGTGCCAGCAGCCACTTCCACGGGGGTGAGACCCAGTACTTC,CASSHFHGGETQYF
TRBV7-2,.,TRBJ2-1,.,TGTGCCAGCAGCCCCGATTGGGGGCATGATGAGCAGTTCTTC,CASSPDWGHDEQFF
TRBV5-4,.,TRBJ2-7,TRBD2,TGTGCCAGCAGTCGGGAGGGCTCTCAGCAGTACTTC,CASSREGSQQYF
TRBV5-1,.,TRBJ2-7,TRBD1,TGCGCCAGCAGCCCGGACAGGAGCTACGAGCAGTACTTC,CASSPDRSYEQYF
TRBV27,.,TRBJ2-3,.,TGTGCCAGCAGTTCATATAGGGGGGGACTAAGCACAGATACGCAGTATTTT,CASSSYRGGLSTDTQYF
TRBV9,.,TRBJ2-5,TRBD2,TGTGCCAGCAGCGTAGGGGAGCGGGGGGCCGAAGAGACCCAGTACTTC,CASSVGERGAEETQYF
TRBV7-6,.,TRBJ2-7,TRBD1,TGTGCCAGCAGCTTAGGGACAGGTTTGCAGTACGAGCAGTACTTC,CASSLGTGLQYEQYF
TRBV5-1,few,TRBJ2-7,TRBD2,TGCGCCAGCAGCTGGGGAAGCGGGAGGCCTAGCTCCTACGAGCAGTACTTC,CASSWGSGRPSSYEQYF
TRBV19,.,TRBJ2-2,.,TGTGCCAGTAGTATGGGGGCTGACACCGGGGAGCTGTTTTTT,CASSMGADTGELFF
TRBV7-8,.,TRBJ2-7,.,TGTGCCAGCAGCTTGTCAGGTGGACAGCGCTACGAGCAGTACTTC,CASSLSGGQRYEQYF
TRBV7-4,few,TRBJ2-3,.,TGTGCCCGACTGCCCACTAGCACAGATACGCAGTATTTT,CARLPTSTDTQYF
TRBV9,.,TRBJ1-1,.,TGTGCCAGCAGCACCGGGACAGAAGCTTTCTTT,CASSTGTEAFF
TRBV27,few,TRBJ2-3,.,TGTGCCAGCAGTTTTGTATACACAGATACGCAGTATTTT,CASSFVYTDTQYF
TRBV4-3,.,TRBJ2-7,TRBD2,TGCGCCAGCAGCCAAGCGGCAGCGGGATCCGCCCCCGAGCAGTACTTC,CASSQAAAGSAPEQYF
TRBV28,.,TRBJ1-5,TRBD1,TGTGCCAGCAGTCCCCTGGACAGGAGCAATCAGCCCCAGCATTTT,CASSPLDRSNQPQHF